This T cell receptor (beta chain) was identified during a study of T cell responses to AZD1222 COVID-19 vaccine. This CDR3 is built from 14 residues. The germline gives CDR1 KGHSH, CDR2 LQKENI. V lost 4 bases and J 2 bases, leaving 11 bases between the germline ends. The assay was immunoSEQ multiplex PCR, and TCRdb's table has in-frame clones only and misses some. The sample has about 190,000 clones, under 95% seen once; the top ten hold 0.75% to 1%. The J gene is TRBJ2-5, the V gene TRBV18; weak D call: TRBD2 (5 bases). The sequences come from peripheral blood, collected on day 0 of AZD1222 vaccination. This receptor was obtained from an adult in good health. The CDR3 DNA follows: TGTGCCAGCTCACTTGGACTGAATCAAGAGACCCAGTACTTC. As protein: CASSLGLNQETQYF.